The clone carrying this T cell receptor beta chain was picked up many times. This record belongs to a study of identical twins. TCRdb used MiXCR to reprocess the 5' RACE reads, holding one entry per CDR3 protein. The data hold about 700,000 distinct CDR3 sequences, with 5.5% to 6.5% observed a single time. Source material: naive T cells sorted from blood. The receptor was derived from a man in his late teens or twenties in good health.

The CDR3 DNA is TGTGCCATCAGCGGGACTAGCGGTCGTTCTCAAGAGACCCAGTACTTC. Encoded protein: CAISGTSGRSQETQYF. V usage is TRBV10-3 and J usage is TRBJ2-5; 11 bases match TRBD2. V trimming: 6 bases; J trimming: 2 bases; junction bases outside the gene matches: 8. Germline CDR1 is ENHRY and CDR2 is SYGVKD. This CDR3 contains 16 residues.